This entry concerns a single T cell receptor beta chain. This clone was detected only once. Its antigen is not yet known. One base away there is no much larger clone; base qualities are not given. The CDR3 covers 16 residues, taking in both the cysteine and the phenylalanine. Only the CDR3 part of the read is kept: 48 bases, read in frame from the first base. The CDR1 and CDR2 encoded by the germline V gene (reference sequence) are SEHNR and FQNEAQ. Trimmed from V: 4 bases; trimmed from J: 1 base; junction bases lacking a gene match: 9. The immunoSEQ Assay, a bias-controlled multiplex PCR, was used to amplify TCRbeta CDR3 regions from genomic DNA. Per the authors' processing: The number of nucleated cells in each sample was estimated from the amplification of reference gene primers within the assay. To quantify the absolute abundance of each unique TCRbeta CDR3 rearrangement, sequence reads were collapsed and filtered. For each sample, productive Simpson clonality was calculated as the square root of Simpson's diversity index over productive rearrangements. This is the immuneACCESS table as TCRdb keeps it, with only in-frame sequences that have V and J called. A part of the clones is gone; compared with another copy, unresolved V genes explain less than half, and the rest is unexplained. That table gives V, J and clone size, and the DNA gave D and trimming. The sample records roughly 120,000 clones, nearly 90% of which are singletons. 4.8% of the sample lies in the top ten.

Each collaborating institution followed its own protocols to collect whole blood in K2EDTA tubes. For TCRbeta analysis, collaborators shipped samples as frozen whole blood, isolated PBMCs, or DNA extracted from either of those sample types. The data belong to a study of blood T cell repertoires in COVID-19 (dated by TCRdb to 2019 to 2021). Regarding the complete study: Samples from collaborators originated in the United States, Italy and Spain and spanned both the acute and convalescent phases of COVID-19. The material from the prospective study consisted of cDNA or gDNA derived from T cells, B-cell-depleted T cells, or PBMCs. The dataset comprised deeply sampled blood TCRbeta repertoires from subjects exposed to, actively infected with, or recovered from COVID-19. The repertoires were released in a freely available public database intended as a resource for research on the immune response to SARS-CoV-2. Samples came from the ongoing ImmuneRACE study (first 160 participants) plus 1,254 subjects from 6 global collaborators. A de-identified subject ID, COVID-19 status, age in years and sex were almost always included in the sample metadata. Where available, HLA class I and class II types were taken from metadata supplied by the sample provider and were not determined by assay-based typing.

Overall results and qualifications from the work: The amount of clinical and demographic metadata varied by source and participant and was provided uncurated.

The receptor was isolated from a human donor in a cohort sampled during active COVID-19. Sample: peripheral blood. The V and J segments used are TRBV7-9 and TRBJ1-2, with TRBD1 matching 7 junction bases. The encoded CDR3 is CASSWLGQSLNYGYTF. The bases read TGTGCCAGCAGCTGGCTGGGACAGTCCCTTAACTATGGCTACACCTTC.